This T cell receptor beta chain originates from a study of blood T cell repertoires in COVID-19. Study at large: COVID-19 samples, acute and convalescent, were from the United States, Italy and Spain.

Authors' data handling: Reference gene primer amplification gave nucleated cell count estimates. Repertoires were generated with immunoSEQ multiplex PCR, while TCRdb's copy carries only in-frame clones and drops some. Clonal size and the V and J genes are those of that table, whereas D and trimming came from the DNA. The profile shows around 250,000 clones, about 87% of them singletons. Categorization into cohorts depended on clinical history that participants reported. No more than 2 weeks before study entry, exposed participants had met a case of COVID-19. The specimen sequenced was PBMCs or T cells enriched from blood (not recorded which). The TCR sequence derives from a woman between 40 and 55 years old who had been exposed to COVID-19.

CDR3 nucleotide sequence: TGTTCGAGTAAGCGGGGGGGCACAGATACGCAGTATTTT. Translated: CSSKRGGTDTQYF. The rearrangement joins TRBV28 to TRBJ2-3; 9 bases line up with TRBD2. The CDR3 totals 13 residues. CDR1 and CDR2 from the germline V gene are MDHEN and SYDVKM.